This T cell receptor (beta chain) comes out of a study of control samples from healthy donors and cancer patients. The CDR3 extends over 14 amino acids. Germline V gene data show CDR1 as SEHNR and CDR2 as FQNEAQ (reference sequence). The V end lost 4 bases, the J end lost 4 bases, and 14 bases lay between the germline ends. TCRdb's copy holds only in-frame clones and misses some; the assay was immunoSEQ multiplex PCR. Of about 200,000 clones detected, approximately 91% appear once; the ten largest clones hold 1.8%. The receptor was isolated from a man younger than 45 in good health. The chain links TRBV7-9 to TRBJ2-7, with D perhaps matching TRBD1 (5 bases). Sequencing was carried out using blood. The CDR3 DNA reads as TGTGCCAGCAGCTCTGATATCAGGGATTACGAGCAGTACTTC. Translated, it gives CASSSDIRDYEQYF.